One sample yielded the 15 T cell receptor beta chains listed below, sequenced in a study of T cells in women clearing cervical HPV infection. The method was immunoSEQ multiplex PCR; TCRdb's version includes in-frame clones alone and lacks a portion of them. This listing includes tens of thousands of clones. Sequenced material: blood buffy coat. These receptors originate from a woman aged 18-69 years with a cervical HPV16 infection that either progressed to CIN3+ or cleared (not recorded which).

With regard to this clone: The missing CDR3 end, 3 residues past where the read stops, is filled in from the germline J gene. V usage is TRBV19 and J usage is TRBJ2-3; D is undetermined. This CDR3 is built from 14 residues. The germline gives CDR1 LNHDA, CDR2 SQIVND (reference sequence). The CDR3 sequence is CASRRTAHNQPQYF. The sequenced CDR3 bases are TGTGCCAGCCGACGAACAGCACACAATCAGCCG.

The CDR3 bases that were read are TGCAGTGCTAGACTACCGGGGGGAGAGACC. Amino acid sequence: CSARLPGGET. The whole CDR3 sequence reads CSARLPGGETQYF. The V gene is TRBV20-1, the J gene TRBJ2-5, with 7 bases fitting TRBD2. The DNA ends 3 residues before the CDR3 does, and the rest of the CDR3 is filled in from the germline J gene. Germline CDR1 and CDR2: DFQATT and SNEGSKA (reference sequence). V shed 2 bases and J 4 bases; nucleotides not matched to a gene: 4. CDR3 size: 13 residues.

About this clone itself: The sequence runs out 3 residues before the end of the CDR3; the remainder is reconstructed from the germline J gene. The rearrangement uses TRBV2 and TRBJ2-2, with TRBD2 identical over 14 bases. The germline V gene encodes CDR1 SNHLY and CDR2 FYNNEI. V lost 3 bases, J lost 6 bases, and 3 bases stayed unmatched. CDR3 length equals 16 residues. This CDR3 reads CASSDRLAGGPGELFF. The CDR3 bases that were read are TGTGCCAGCAGTGACCGACTAGCGGGAGGGCCCGGGGAG.

Comment on this clone: The read comes to an end 3 residues before the CDR3 does, leaving the germline J gene to fill in the end. The V gene is TRBV7-3, the J gene TRBJ1-4; 7 nucleotides agree with TRBD1. The germline V gene encodes CDR1 SGHTA and CDR2 FQGTGA. This CDR3 is 14 amino acids long. Partial CDR3 DNA: TGTGCCAGCAGCTTGGGACAGTTTGCTTCACCA. Translation: CASSLGQFASP. The full CDR3 sequence reads CASSLGQFASPLFF.

Regarding this clone: The missing CDR3 end, 3 residues past where the read stops, is filled in from the germline J gene. The chain uses TRBV10-3 and TRBJ2-7; unclear D gene. The CDR3 loop spans 14 amino acids. Germline-derived CDR1 and CDR2 are ENHRY and SYGVKD. Trimming cost V 11 bases and J 4 bases, with 21 bases left between them. The CDR3 region is CASYSGTSIYEQYF. The sequenced CDR3 bases are TGTGCCTCCTATTCGGGTACGAGCATTTACGAG.

CDR3 DNA, as far as it was read: TGCGCCAGCAGCGGGGGGACTAGCGGGGGCTACGAG. This gives the protein CASSGGTSGGYE. From start to end, the CDR3 is CASSGGTSGGYEQYF. The rearrangement uses TRBV5-1 and TRBJ2-7, with 14 positions matching TRBD2. The DNA ends 3 residues before the CDR3 does, and the rest of the CDR3 is filled in from the germline J gene. The junction had 3 bases not matched to a gene; V was cut back by 4 bases and J by 3 bases. The CDR3 runs to 15 residues. Germline V lookup: CDR1 SGHRS, CDR2 YFSETQ.

On this clone itself: The read is 3 residues too short to cover the CDR3 end, so that end is filled in from the germline J gene. The genes are TRBV5-4 and TRBJ2-7, with 9 bases lining up with TRBD2. Per the germline V gene, CDR1 is SGHNT and CDR2 is YYREEE (reference sequence). Trimming at V came to 0 bases and at J to 2 bases, leaving 3 bases not matched to a gene. The CDR3 runs to 15 residues. The CDR3 bases that were read are TGTGCCAGCAGCTTGGAGACTAGCGGAGCCTACGAG. This translates into CASSLETSGAYE. The entire CDR3 protein is CASSLETSGAYEQYF. The variable domain in full, completed from reference TRBV5-4 and TRBJ2-7, reads ETGVTQSPTHLIKTRGQQVTLRCSSQSGHNTVSWYQQALGQGPQFIFQYYREEENGRGNFPPRFSGLQFPNYSSELNVNALELDDSALYLCASSLETSGAYEQYFGPGTRLTVT.

A note on this clone: The read stops 3 residues short of the end of the CDR3; the missing end is completed from the germline J gene. The chain combines TRBV7-9 with TRBJ2-1, with D tentatively TRBD1 (6 bases). CDR1 and CDR2 (germline): SEHNR, FQNEAQ (reference sequence). Trimming removed 5 bases at V and 6 bases at J, with 17 bases between. This CDR3 has 15 amino acids. CDR3 DNA, as far as it was read: TGTGCCAGCAGCGGCGCGAGGGGGAACGGCAATGAG. This encodes CASSGARGNGNE. The full CDR3 protein reads CASSGARGNGNEQFF.

Details on this clone: The read gets to within 3 residues of the CDR3 end, and the germline J gene fills in the rest. The genes are TRBV5-1 and TRBJ2-7, with 10 bases matching TRBD1. The CDR3 sequence is 16 residues long. J was trimmed by 4 bases and V by 4 bases; bases with no gene match: 11. Germline CDR1 is SGHRS and CDR2 is YFSETQ. The CDR3 region is CASSNHPGQGSYEQYF. CDR3 bases read: TGCGCCAGCAGCAACCATCCGGGACAGGGGTCATACGAG.

Remarks on this clone: Sequencing ends 3 residues short of the CDR3 end; the germline J gene provides the rest. The rearrangement links TRBV6-2 or TRBV6-3 to TRBJ1-1, with D unresolved. This CDR3 is built from 11 residues. The germline V gene has CDR1 MNHEY and CDR2 SVGEGT. The CDR3 DNA, read in part, is TGTGCCAGCAGTTACCCCCATGCG. Translated, it gives CASSYPHA. The CDR3 reads in full as CASSYPHAAFF.

A word on this clone: The missing CDR3 end, 3 residues past where the read stops, is filled in from the germline J gene. The rearrangement joins TRBV7-3 to TRBJ2-1; D remains unclear. CDR1 SGHTA and CDR2 FQGTGA come from the germline V gene. V lost 3 bases, J lost 8 bases, and 11 bases lay in between. The CDR3 is 13 residues long. The covered CDR3 bases are TGTGCCAGCAGCTTCACACCTTCCTATGAG. This translates into CASSFTPSYE. In full, the CDR3 is CASSFTPSYEQFF.

To note about this clone: The read stops 3 residues short of the end of the CDR3; the missing end is completed from the germline J gene. The V gene is TRBV20-1, the J gene TRBJ2-3; 8 bases map to TRBD2. CDR3 length: 13 residues. Germline CDR1 and CDR2: DFQATT and SNEGSKA (reference sequence). The sequenced CDR3 bases are TGCAGTGCTAGTAGCGGGATTAGAGAGACG. As protein: CSASSGIRET. The full CDR3 protein is CSASSGIRETQYF.

A word on this clone: At one end, the junction sequence differs from germline, possibly due to a read error. The read ends 3 residues before the CDR3 terminus; that terminus is restored from the germline J gene. The V call is TRBV7-7, the J call TRBJ2-1; 8 bases map to TRBD2. This CDR3 spans 15 amino acids. The V gene's germline CDR1 is SSHAT and CDR2 FNYEAQ (reference sequence). CDR3 region: CASSSGAGVDNEQFF. CDR3 DNA, as far as it was read: TGTGCTAGCAGCTCTGGAGCGGGAGTAGACAATGAG.

Remarks on this clone: The read stops 3 residues short of the end of the CDR3; the missing end is completed from the germline J gene. The rearrangement joins TRBV5-1 to TRBJ2-3; TRBD1 agrees at 7 bases. Germline CDR1 and CDR2: SGHRS and YFSETQ. CDR3 length: 14 residues. The sequenced part of the CDR3 DNA is TGCGCCAGCAGCCTGACAGGGAACAATCAGCCG. Amino acids: CASSLTGNNQP. In full, the CDR3 is CASSLTGNNQPQYF.

Comment on this clone: The CDR3 end lies 3 residues beyond the end of the read and is filled in from the germline J gene. This chain links TRBV20-1 with TRBJ2-7; 9 nucleotides line up with TRBD2. This CDR3 has 14 amino acids. Germline loops: CDR1 DFQATT, CDR2 SNEGSKA (reference sequence). V was clipped by 1 base and J by 3 bases; unmatched bases: 4. CDR3 DNA, as far as it was read: TGCAGTGCTAGAGGGACTAGCGTAAACTACGAG. This codes for CSARGTSVNYE. The entire CDR3 is CSARGTSVNYEQYF.